This TCR beta chain was sequenced for a study of T cell repertoires in cytomegalovirus infection. Overall study context: Indications of both CMV infection and matching HLA type were provided by public TCR beta signatures.

Study-level results: Using cumulative public TCR beta family frequency, the authors identified those who carried CMV together with the relevant HLA.

Using its own MiXCR run on the reads, TCRdb lists one record per CDR3 protein. Of fewer than 300,000 distinct CDR3 sequences in the sample, roughly 26% were seen once. About this clonotype itself: Its antigen is as yet unknown.

This receptor was identified in a human donor in good health (CMV status not recorded). Some clones in this sample may be carry-over from other donors' samples. The sequenced sample was PBMCs.

The chain's CDR3 is CATSQRQGQNGGTF. In nucleotides, the CDR3 is TGTGCCACCAGCCAACGACAGGGGCAGAACGGGGGGACCTTC. J is TRBJ1-2 and V is TRBV15; 8 positions agree with TRBD1. Trimming at V came to 5 bases and at J to 14 bases, leaving 16 bases not matched to a gene. CDR1 is LNHNV and CDR2 is YYDKDF in the germline V gene (reference sequence). The CDR3 is made up of 14 amino acids.